Presented here are 28 T cell receptor beta chains from one specimen sequenced in a study of blood T cells in healthy people across ages. Then a second PCR, running roughly 7 to 11 cycles, was carried out with a sample-barcoded 5' primer and a J-beta primer mix. One entry per CDR3 protein results from TCRdb running MiXCR on the 5' RACE reads. The repertoire holds approximately 690,000 distinct CDR3 sequences, with around three fifths as singletons. The sequenced sample consisted of blood. These receptors originate from a man aged 60 to 69 in good health.

This chain connects TRBV7-8 to TRBJ2-3; 9 nucleotides agree with TRBD2. Looked up from germline, CDR1 is SGHVS and CDR2 is FQNEAQ. The CDR3 extends over 14 amino acids. V lost 5 bases to trimming and J lost 6 bases; unmatched junction nucleotides: 6. The CDR3: CASSLGTSQDTQYF. CDR3 bases: TGTGCCAGCAGCCTCGGGACTAGCCAGGATACGCAGTATTTT.

The chain uses TRBV15 and TRBJ1-1; D possibly corresponds to TRBD1 (5 bases). The V end was cut by 3 bases, the J end by 10 bases, with 12 bases between. The CDR3 has 12 residues. Germline assignment: CDR1 LNHNV and CDR2 YYDKDF (reference sequence). The CDR3 DNA reads TGTGCCACCAGCAGTCGGGACGGTGGAGCTTTCTTT. Its protein is CATSSRDGGAFF.

The chain joins TRBV5-1 to TRBJ2-5; 12 positions agree with TRBD1. The CDR3 totals 15 residues. Germline values: CDR1 SGHRS, CDR2 YFSETQ. V lost 3 bases, J lost 3 bases, and 3 bases stayed unmatched. CDR3 protein: CASSSGQGAKETQYF. The CDR3 DNA reads as TGCGCCAGCAGCTCGGGACAGGGGGCAAAAGAGACCCAGTACTTC.

There are a few counts of this clonotype. This chain joins TRBV4-2 and TRBJ2-5; 7 nucleotides match TRBD1. The CDR3 runs to 16 residues. Trimming cost V 1 base and J 2 bases; bases outside gene matches: 7. Germline V gene lookup returns CDR1 LGHNA and CDR2 YNFKEQ. The CDR3 here is CASSQGTGSGQETQYF. CDR3 DNA sequence: TGTGCCAGCAGCCAAGGGACAGGCTCTGGGCAAGAGACCCAGTACTTC.

In this sample, this clonotype turned up many times. The rearrangement joins TRBV29-1 to TRBJ1-1; 8 nucleotides line up with TRBD1. Germline lookup yields CDR1 SQVTM and CDR2 ANQGSEA. The trim removed 7 bases at V and 8 bases at J, leaving 6 bases unmatched. The CDR3 totals 11 residues. CDR3 DNA sequence: TGCAGCGGCCAAGACAGGGGAGAAGCTTTCTTT. Its protein product is CSGQDRGEAFF.

This clonotype was observed once. This rearrangement joins TRBV6-1 to TRBJ2-1; 10 bases map to TRBD2. The CDR3 consists of 13 residues. Germline CDR1 MNHNS, CDR2 SASEGT. With V trimmed by 6 bases and J by 6 bases, 2 bases remained unmatched. The chain's CDR3 is CASRGLASNEQFF. The CDR3 DNA reads as TGTGCCAGCAGGGGACTAGCGAGCAATGAGCAGTTCTTC.

V usage is TRBV20-1 and J usage is TRBJ2-4, with 8 positions matching TRBD1. TRBJ2-7 matches the DNA end more closely, so the J call is doubtful. From germline, CDR1 is DFQATT and CDR2 SNEGSKA (reference sequence). CDR3 length: 13 residues. DNA for the CDR3: TGCAGTGCGCACAACAGGGGGGACTACGAGCAGTACTTC. Amino acids: CSAHNRGDYEQYF.

This clonotype has ten or more counts. The chain joins TRBV5-1 to TRBJ2-7, with D possibly TRBD1 on 6 matching bases. This CDR3 has 14 amino acids. V gave up 4 bases and J gave up 7 bases, with 18 bases separating them. Per germline, CDR1 SGHRS and CDR2 YFSETQ. CDR3 sequence (DNA): TGCGCCAGCAGCAGCCGGACAGCTTTTGGGGAGCAGTACTTC. This codes for CASSSRTAFGEQYF.

This clonotype was seen a handful of times. This rearrangement joins TRBV5-5 to TRBJ2-5; the D gene is possibly TRBD1 (6 bases). This CDR3 is built from 14 residues. Germline CDR1 and CDR2: SGHKS and YYEKEE (reference sequence). The V and J ends lost 1 base and 2 bases respectively, with 9 bases between them. The CDR3 sequence is CASSLLQGQETQYF. The CDR3 region has the DNA TGTGCCAGCAGCTTGCTTCAGGGGCAAGAGACCCAGTACTTC.

The gene calls are TRBV10-3 and TRBJ2-5, with D possibly TRBD1 on 6 matching bases. The germline V gene encodes CDR1 ENHRY and CDR2 SYGVKD. This CDR3 contains 13 residues. V shed 6 bases and J shed 5 bases, with 13 bases lying between them. In DNA form, the CDR3 reads TGTGCCATCAGAGGAGGCCAGGGGGAGACCCAGTACTTC. This sequence encodes CAIRGGQGETQYF.

This chain uses TRBV15 with TRBJ1-2; no definite D call. Germline assignment: CDR1 LNHNV and CDR2 YYDKDF (reference sequence). Trimming left V 0 bases short and J 5 bases short, with 7 bases between. The CDR3 has 13 amino acids. The CDR3 here is CATSRDQKYGYTF. In nucleotides, the CDR3 is TGTGCCACCAGCAGAGATCAGAAGTATGGCTACACCTTC.

The rearrangement joins TRBV5-8 to TRBJ2-3, with D tentatively TRBD2 (5 bases). V was trimmed by 6 bases and J by 4 bases, leaving 18 bases between them. Germline CDR1 reads SGHTS; CDR2 reads YDEGEE. This CDR3 is built from 15 residues. The CDR3 DNA is TGTGCCAGCAACCCATACTCGGGGTTCGCAGATACGCAGTATTTT. Protein product: CASNPYSGFADTQYF.

The chain couples TRBV12-3 or TRBV12-4 to TRBJ2-3; TRBD2 is a possible D gene (6 bases). The CDR3 is 16 amino acids. With 5 bases removed from V and 4 bases from J, the gap between germline ends came to 19 bases. The CDR3 loop reads CASSRGTDSRPDTQYF. In DNA form, the CDR3 reads TGTGCCAGCAGTCGCGGGACGGATAGTAGGCCAGATACGCAGTATTTT.

This clonotype was seen only a few times. The chain links TRBV19 to TRBJ2-7, with TRBD1 matching over 7 bases. With 6 bases clipped from V and 0 bases from J, the junction kept 8 bases outside the gene matches. The germline V gene has CDR1 LNHDA and CDR2 SQIVND (reference sequence). The CDR3 length is 15 residues. The CDR3 sequence: CASRLTGTVSYEQYF. The CDR3 nucleotides are TGTGCCAGTAGACTTACCGGGACAGTCTCCTACGAGCAGTACTTC.

CDR3 amino acids: CSASGQGAYNEQFF. The DNA of the CDR3 is TGCAGTGCTAGCGGGCAGGGGGCCTACAATGAGCAGTTCTTC. The J gene is TRBJ2-1, the V gene TRBV20-1; 7 positions match TRBD1. The CDR3 has 14 residues. Germline V gene sequence: CDR1 DFQATT, CDR2 SNEGSKA (reference sequence). V gave up 3 bases and J gave up 2 bases; unmatched junction bases: 4.

The chain uses TRBV20-1 and TRBJ1-1; tentatively, D is TRBD1 (5 bases). V was cut by 6 bases and J by 4 bases, with 21 bases left in between. The CDR3 spans 15 residues. In germline, CDR1 is DFQATT, CDR2 SNEGSKA (reference sequence). The CDR3 is CSARARGGRGTEAFF. CDR3 nucleotide sequence: TGCAGTGCCCGCGCACGGGGGGGGAGAGGCACTGAAGCTTTCTTT.

V and J are TRBV28 and TRBJ1-2, with 7 positions matching TRBD1. J gave up 7 bases and V 4 bases, and 9 bases lay outside the gene matches. The CDR3 loop spans 14 amino acids. Germline CDR1 reads MDHEN; CDR2 reads SYDVKM. The CDR3 DNA follows: TGTGCCAGCAGTTCGACAGGGCGAGGGAGTGGCTACACCTTC. Its protein product is CASSSTGRGSGYTF.

The CDR3 reads CASSQDTGQQTQYF. CDR3 bases: TGCGCCAGCAGCCAGGACACCGGGCAGCAGACCCAGTACTTC. The J gene is TRBJ2-5, the V gene TRBV4-1; D might be TRBD1 (5 bases). CDR1 is MGHRA and CDR2 is YSYEKL in the germline V gene. There are 14 residues in the CDR3. V dropped 3 bases and J dropped 6 bases, with 14 bases sitting between them.

This chain connects TRBV7-9 to TRBJ1-1; 7 bases agree with TRBD1. Trimming took 4 bases from V and 5 from J; bases not matched to a gene: 4. The CDR3 loop spans 13 amino acids. Germline V lookup: CDR1 SEHNR, CDR2 FQNEAQ (reference sequence). For the CDR3, the DNA is TGTGCCAGCAGCTCACAGGGGAAGACTGAAGCTTTCTTT. Translating gives CASSSQGKTEAFF.

The CDR3 coding sequence is TGTGCCAGCAGCTTATCCGACAGGACCCCGGATACGCAGTATTTT. It specifies CASSLSDRTPDTQYF. The rearrangement links TRBV13 to TRBJ2-3; TRBD1 is a possible D gene (6 bases). The V and J ends lost 2 bases and 6 bases respectively, with 15 bases between them. The length of the CDR3 is 15 residues. The germline V gene has CDR1 PRHDT and CDR2 FYEKMQ (reference sequence).

This chain links TRBV4-1 with TRBJ2-1, with D uncertain. The CDR3 contains 13 residues. Trimming took off 3 bases at V and 6 bases at J, with 9 bases between the two ends. In germline, CDR1 is MGHRA, CDR2 YSYEKL. The CDR3 region is CASSHAPCNEQFF. CDR3 coding DNA: TGCGCCAGCAGCCACGCTCCTTGCAATGAGCAGTTCTTC.

The chain employs TRBV7-9 and TRBJ1-6; 7 nucleotides agree with TRBD1. The CDR3 contains 15 residues. V was clipped by 1 base and J by 10 bases; unmatched bases: 7. Per the germline V gene, CDR1 is SEHNR and CDR2 is FQNEAQ (reference sequence). The CDR3 sequence: CASSLVGDRQSPLHF. CDR3 coding DNA: TGTGCCAGCAGCTTAGTAGGGGACAGACAATCACCCCTCCACTTT. Looking up the rest from reference TRBV7-9 and TRBJ1-6 gives the full variable domain: DTGVSQNPRHKITKRGQNVTFRCDPISEHNRLYWYRQTLGQGPEFLTYFQNEAQLEKSRLLSDRFSAERPKGSFSTLEIQRTEQGDSAMYLCASSLVGDRQSPLHFGNGTRLTVT.

This clonotype has just one count. The junction differs from germline at one of its ends, possibly a read error. The chain links TRBV12-5 to TRBJ2-3; D remains unclear. Germline values: CDR1 LGHNT, CDR2 FRNRAP. The CDR3 is 15 residues long. The CDR3 DNA reads TGTGCTAGTGGTTTGGGCAGAGTGATAGCAGATGCGCAGTATTTT. It is translated as CASGLGRVIADAQYF.

The V gene is TRBV2, the J gene TRBJ2-5; possibly TRBD1 for D (6 bases). Trimming pared 6 bases from V and 2 bases from J, leaving 13 bases between. Per the germline V gene, CDR1 is SNHLY and CDR2 is FYNNEI. The CDR3 loop spans 14 amino acids. The CDR3 DNA sequence: TGTGCCAGCAGATATGGGACACAGCAAGAGACCCAGTACTTC. Translation: CASRYGTQQETQYF.

The CDR3 spells CSATLTDEAFF. The DNA of the CDR3 is TGCAGTGCTACGCTGACAGATGAAGCTTTCTTT. The V gene is TRBV20-1, the J gene TRBJ1-1; maybe TRBD1 (5 bases). The CDR3 spans 11 residues. Trimming stripped 4 bases from V and 7 bases from J, with 10 bases between. Per germline, CDR1 DFQATT and CDR2 SNEGSKA (reference sequence).

For this clonotype: This may be a read error: a much more frequent sequence differs by one nucleotide. The CDR3 loop is CASSLQGGQETQFF. The CDR3 DNA reads as TGCGCCAGCAGCTTACAGGGGGGCCAGGAGACCCAGTTCTTC. The chain carries TRBV5-1 and TRBJ2-1; 8 bases are shared with TRBD1. The J segment lost 13 bases and the V segment lost 2 bases, leaving 11 bases of the junction unmatched. From germline, CDR1 is SGHRS and CDR2 YFSETQ. The length of the CDR3 is 14 residues. The whole variable domain, remainder taken from reference TRBV5-1 and TRBJ2-1, is KAGVTQTPRYLIKTRGQQVTLSCSPISGHRSVSWYQQTPGQGLQFLFEYFSETQRNKGNFPGRFSGRQFSNSRSEMNVSTLELGDSALYLCASSLQGGQETQFFGPGTRLTVL.

The chain has TRBV2 and TRBJ2-5, with a tentative D call TRBD1 (7 bases). The CDR3 is 15 residues long. Germline V gene sequence: CDR1 SNHLY, CDR2 FYNNEI. V was clipped by 5 bases and J by 2 bases, with 15 bases between them. The CDR3 protein is CASSQRQGLQETQYF. DNA of the CDR3: TGTGCCAGCAGTCAACGACAGGGACTTCAAGAGACCCAGTACTTC.

The V gene is TRBV5-1, the J gene TRBJ2-5; 7 bases are a match to TRBD2. CDR3 length equals 14 residues. J was trimmed by 1 base and V by 1 base; bases with no gene match: 1. CDR1 and CDR2 (germline): SGHRS, YFSETQ. The CDR3 here is CASSLTSVQETQYF. CDR3 nucleotide sequence: TGCGCCAGCAGCTTGACTAGCGTCCAAGAGACCCAGTACTTC.